These 19 T cell receptor beta chains share one sample of origin, sequenced in a study of shared clonotypes between healthy human individuals. Method: immunoSEQ multiplex PCR; TCRdb's copy keeps in-frame clones and lacks some. Of some 1,400,000 clones detected, more than 95% appear once; the ten largest clones hold approximately 1.2%. The sequencing sample was made of naive CD4+ T cells sorted from blood. Documented subset: CD45RA+ positively selected. The origin of the receptors is a man aged 25 to 40 in good health.

The CDR3 nucleotides are TGTGCCAGCAGTTACATTGACAGGGCTCGGAACGAGCAGTACTTC. Its translation: CASSYIDRARNEQYF. The V and J genes are TRBV6-6 and TRBJ2-7; 7 nucleotides align to TRBD1. Germline V lookup: CDR1 MNHNY, CDR2 SVGAGI (reference sequence). There are 15 residues in the CDR3. The V gene end was trimmed by 2 bases and the J gene end by 5 bases; junction bases not matched to a gene: 9.

The rearrangement uses TRBV28 and TRBJ1-2, with a possible D match to TRBD1 (5 bases). Germline CDR1 is MDHEN and CDR2 is SYDVKM. The CDR3 totals 15 residues. Trimming cost V 5 bases and J 1 base, with 14 bases left between them. This chain's CDR3 is CASSLPRGLNYGYTF. CDR3 sequence (DNA): TGTGCCAGCAGTCTGCCCCGGGGACTTAACTATGGCTACACCTTC.

This sequence joins TRBV11-2 and TRBJ2-6, with D uncertain. The V end was cut by 5 bases, the J end by 0 bases, with 17 bases between. Germline CDR1 SGHAT, CDR2 FQNNGV. This CDR3 is built from 18 residues. CDR3 sequence reads: CASSPIAMSHSGANVLTF. The DNA of the CDR3 is TGTGCCAGCAGCCCTATCGCGATGTCACACTCTGGGGCCAACGTCCTGACTTTC.

V usage is TRBV6-5 and J usage is TRBJ2-7, with D maybe TRBD2 (5 bases). From germline, CDR1 is MNHEY and CDR2 SVGAGI. Trimming removed 10 bases from V and 3 bases from J, with 13 bases in between. The CDR3 is 12 residues long. The CDR3 coding sequence is TGTGCCACCGCCCGGGGAATCTACGAGCAGTACTTC. As protein: CATARGIYEQYF.

The chain links TRBV14 to TRBJ2-5, with TRBD1 identical over 10 bases. Unmatched junction bases numbered 6, after V lost 3 bases and J lost 5 bases. In germline, CDR1 is SGHDN, CDR2 FVKESK. CDR3 size: 15 residues. This CDR3 reads CASSQDRGEWETQYF. The CDR3 coding sequence is TGTGCCAGCAGCCAGGACAGGGGGGAGTGGGAGACCCAGTACTTC.

In regard to this clone: The identical CDR3 is also encoded by other nucleotide sequences in the sample. The V and J genes are TRBV5-1 and TRBJ2-2; tentative D call: TRBD2 (5 bases). The CDR3 contains 17 residues. The V gene lost 0 bases and the J gene lost 2 bases, with 14 bases spanning the gap. Germline lookup yields CDR1 SGHRS and CDR2 YFSETQ. CDR3 amino acids: CASSLGASGANTGELFF. CDR3 nucleotides: TGCGCCAGCAGCTTGGGGGCGAGCGGAGCCAACACCGGGGAGCTGTTTTTT.

This chain's CDR3 is CASSFLQGAEYNEQFF. For the CDR3, the DNA is TGCGCCAGCAGCTTTCTACAGGGGGCAGAATACAATGAGCAGTTCTTC. The gene calls are TRBV5-1 and TRBJ2-1; TRBD1 agrees at 9 bases. Germline loops: CDR1 SGHRS, CDR2 YFSETQ. The V gene end was trimmed by 2 bases and the J gene end by 4 bases; junction bases not matched to a gene: 7. The CDR3 has 16 amino acids.

The V call is TRBV7-9, the J call TRBJ2-5; D uncertain. There are 17 residues in the CDR3. Trimming cost V 5 bases and J 1 base, with 20 bases left between them. CDR1 is SEHNR, CDR2 FQNEAQ, per germline (reference sequence). CDR3 coding DNA: TGTGCCAGCAGCGCCATCCCTGGTGTTGGTAGCCAAGAGACCCAGTACTTC. Amino acid sequence: CASSAIPGVGSQETQYF.

J is TRBJ2-4 and V is TRBV28; 7 nucleotides align to TRBD1. Germline V gene data show CDR1 as MDHEN and CDR2 as SYDVKM. CDR3 length equals 13 residues. The V segment lost 5 bases and the J segment 8 bases; nucleotides outside the gene matches: 6. CDR3 in DNA: TGTGCCAGCAGTGACGGACAGGCGTACATTCAGTACTTC. This gives the protein CASSDGQAYIQYF.

The J gene is TRBJ2-5, the V gene TRBV5-1; unclear D gene. Germline lookup yields CDR1 SGHRS and CDR2 YFSETQ. There are 15 residues in the CDR3. V was cut by 0 bases and J by 4 bases, with 13 bases left in between. CDR3 protein: CASSLGFSNPETQYF. Here the CDR3 DNA reads TGCGCCAGCAGCTTGGGGTTTTCGAACCCAGAGACCCAGTACTTC. Complete variable domain (other parts from reference TRBV5-1 and TRBJ2-5): KAGVTQTPRYLIKTRGQQVTLSCSPISGHRSVSWYQQTPGQGLQFLFEYFSETQRNKGNFPGRFSGRQFSNSRSEMNVSTLELGDSALYLCASSLGFSNPETQYFGPGTRLLVL.

This clone was recorded only once. The V call is TRBV5-4, the J call TRBJ2-7, with 14 bases matching TRBD2. Germline V lookup: CDR1 SGHNT, CDR2 YYREEE (reference sequence). The V gene end was trimmed by 4 bases and the J gene end by 3 bases; junction bases not matched to a gene: 6. The CDR3 extends over 16 amino acids. The CDR3 bases are TGTGCCAGCAGCCTGGGACTAGCGGGAGTGGGCTACGAGCAGTACTTC. Its protein product is CASSLGLAGVGYEQYF.

In its sample, this clone was seen once. The sample holds other DNA sequences that translate to the same CDR3. V and J are TRBV28 and TRBJ1-5; D remains ambiguous. This CDR3 spans 13 amino acids. Germline V gives CDR1 MDHEN, CDR2 SYDVKM. V was shortened by 2 bases and J by 3 bases, with 5 bases between the two germline ends. CDR3 DNA sequence: TGTGCCAGCAGTTTACAACCCAATCAGCCCCAGCATTTT. Encoded protein: CASSLQPNQPQHF.

The V call is TRBV20-1, the J call TRBJ1-2; D not resolved. V was trimmed by 6 bases and J by 8 bases, leaving 13 bases between them. The CDR3 length is 11 residues. Per the germline V gene, CDR1 is DFQATT and CDR2 is SNEGSKA (reference sequence). The DNA of the CDR3 is TGCAGTGCCCTCTCCAACGCCGGCTACACCTTC. This sequence encodes CSALSNAGYTF.

V gene TRBV27 combines with J gene TRBJ1-5; 8 bases are a match to TRBD1. Germline V gives CDR1 MNHEY, CDR2 SMNVEV (reference sequence). The V segment lost 5 bases and the J segment 2 bases; nucleotides outside the gene matches: 5. The CDR3 has 15 amino acids. The CDR3 nucleotides are TGTGCCAGCAGTCCAGGGGGCCTTGGCAATCAGCCCCAGCATTTT. Amino acids: CASSPGGLGNQPQHF.

J is TRBJ1-2 and V is TRBV5-4, with 8 bases fitting TRBD1. V trimming: 4 bases; J trimming: 7 bases; junction bases outside the gene matches: 9. The CDR3 length is 14 residues. CDR1 SGHNT and CDR2 YYREEE come from the germline V gene (reference sequence). CDR3 DNA: TGTGCCAGCAGCCCAAGACAGGGGAGGGTTGGCTACACCTTC. This sequence encodes CASSPRQGRVGYTF.

In DNA form, the CDR3 reads TGTGCCAGCAGCTTGAACAGGGGGTGGACAGATACGCAGTATTTT. This codes for CASSLNRGWTDTQYF. V and J are TRBV5-4 and TRBJ2-3, with 8 nucleotides matching TRBD1. The V gene's germline CDR1 is SGHNT and CDR2 YYREEE (reference sequence). J was trimmed by 3 bases and V by 1 base; bases with no gene match: 4. CDR3 length equals 15 residues.

The genes are TRBV1 and TRBJ2-6; no DNA check was done on the table's D call, TRBD2. TRBV1 is tagged as a pseudogene. The CDR3 covers 22 residues. CDR3 DNA sequence: TGCACCAGCAGCCAGACTCCGGGACTAGCGGGAGGCAAGTACTCTGGGGCCAACGTCCTGACTTTC. Protein product: CTSSQTPGLAGGKYSGANVLTF.

The chain recombines TRBV6-1 with TRBJ1-2; no firm D call. The CDR3 spans 14 residues. Germline-derived CDR1 and CDR2 are MNHNS and SASEGT. Trimming took off 8 bases at V and 4 bases at J, with 17 bases between the two ends. The CDR3 is CASGLTWNVYGYTF. CDR3 coding DNA: TGTGCCAGCGGGCTGACCTGGAACGTCTATGGCTACACCTTC.

The J gene is TRBJ2-3, the V gene TRBV30; D uncertain. This CDR3 region has 15 residues. The V and J ends lost 1 base and 4 bases respectively, with 15 bases between them. Germline V gives CDR1 GTSNPN, CDR2 SVGIG (reference sequence). The CDR3 sequence: CAWSAYKGTADTQYF. Written as DNA, the CDR3 is TGTGCCTGGAGTGCCTACAAGGGAACGGCAGATACGCAGTATTTT.